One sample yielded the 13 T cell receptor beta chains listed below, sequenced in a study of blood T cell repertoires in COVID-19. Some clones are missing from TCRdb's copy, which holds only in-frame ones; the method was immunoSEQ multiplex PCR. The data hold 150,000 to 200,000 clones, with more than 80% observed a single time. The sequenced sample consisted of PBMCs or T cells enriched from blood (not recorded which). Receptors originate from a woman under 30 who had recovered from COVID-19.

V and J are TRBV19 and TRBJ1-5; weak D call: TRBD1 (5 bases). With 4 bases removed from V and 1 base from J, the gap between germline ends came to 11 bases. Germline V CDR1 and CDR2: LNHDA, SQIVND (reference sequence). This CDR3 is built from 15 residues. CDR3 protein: CASSTREGSNQPQHF. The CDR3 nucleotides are TGTGCCAGTAGTACCAGGGAAGGGAGCAATCAGCCCCAGCATTTT.

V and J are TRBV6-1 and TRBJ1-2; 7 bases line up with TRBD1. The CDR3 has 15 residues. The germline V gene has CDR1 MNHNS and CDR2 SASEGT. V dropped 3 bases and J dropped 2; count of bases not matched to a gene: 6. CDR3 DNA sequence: TGTGCCAGCAGTGAGATAGGGGGACAGAACTATGGCTACACCTTC. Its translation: CASSEIGGQNYGYTF.

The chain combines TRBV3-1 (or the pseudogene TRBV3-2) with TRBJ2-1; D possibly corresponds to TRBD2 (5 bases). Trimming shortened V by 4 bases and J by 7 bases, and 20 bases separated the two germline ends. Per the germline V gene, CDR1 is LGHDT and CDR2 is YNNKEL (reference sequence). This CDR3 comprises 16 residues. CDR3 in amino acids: CASSPVGRVQRNEQFF. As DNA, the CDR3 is TGTGCCAGCAGCCCCGTCGGACGGGTACAGCGGAATGAGCAGTTCTTC.

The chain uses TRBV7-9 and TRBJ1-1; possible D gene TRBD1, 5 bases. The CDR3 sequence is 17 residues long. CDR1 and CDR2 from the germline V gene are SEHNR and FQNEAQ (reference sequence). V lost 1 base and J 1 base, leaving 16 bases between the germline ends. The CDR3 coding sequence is TGTGCCAGCAGCTTAGTTCGGGCAGGGTGGGGGAACACTGAAGCTTTCTTT. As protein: CASSLVRAGWGNTEAFF. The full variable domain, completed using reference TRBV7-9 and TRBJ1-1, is DTGVSQNPRHKITKRGQNVTFRCDPISEHNRLYWYRQTLGQGPEFLTYFQNEAQLEKSRLLSDRFSAERPKGSFSTLEIQRTEQGDSAMYLCASSLVRAGWGNTEAFFGQGTRLTVV.

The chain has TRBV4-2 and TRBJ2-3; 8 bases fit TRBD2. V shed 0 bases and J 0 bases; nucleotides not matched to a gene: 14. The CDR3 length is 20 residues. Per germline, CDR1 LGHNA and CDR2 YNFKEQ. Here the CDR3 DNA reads TGTGCCAGCAGCCAAGATCCCAACCCCACTAGCGGTACTAGCACAGATACGCAGTATTTT. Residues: CASSQDPNPTSGTSTDTQYF.

CDR3 loop: CASSQGWLANSYNEQFF. The CDR3 DNA sequence: TGCGCCAGCAGTCAAGGTTGGTTGGCAAACTCCTACAATGAGCAGTTCTTC. The rearrangement uses TRBV23-1 and TRBJ2-1; no firm D call. TRBV23-1 is sorted into the ORF group, with uncertain function. The CDR3 has 17 residues. Trimming took off 2 bases at V and 0 bases at J, with 14 bases between the two ends.

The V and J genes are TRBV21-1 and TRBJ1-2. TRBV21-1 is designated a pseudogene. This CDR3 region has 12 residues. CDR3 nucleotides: TGTGCCAGCAATAAGGGAGTGGTTGGCTACACCTTC. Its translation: CASNKGVVGYTF.

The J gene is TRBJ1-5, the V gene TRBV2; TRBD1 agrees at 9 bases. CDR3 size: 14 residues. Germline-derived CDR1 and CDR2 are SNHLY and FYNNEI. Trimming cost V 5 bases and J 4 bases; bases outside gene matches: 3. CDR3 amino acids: CASSPGQGNQPQHF. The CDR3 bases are TGTGCCAGCAGTCCGGGACAGGGTAATCAGCCCCAGCATTTT.

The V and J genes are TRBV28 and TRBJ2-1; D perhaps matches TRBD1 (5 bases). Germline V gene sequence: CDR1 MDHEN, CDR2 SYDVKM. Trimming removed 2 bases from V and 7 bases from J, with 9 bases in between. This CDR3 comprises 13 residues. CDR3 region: CASSLRGGNEQFF. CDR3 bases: TGTGCCAGCAGTTTAAGGGGTGGGAATGAGCAGTTCTTC.

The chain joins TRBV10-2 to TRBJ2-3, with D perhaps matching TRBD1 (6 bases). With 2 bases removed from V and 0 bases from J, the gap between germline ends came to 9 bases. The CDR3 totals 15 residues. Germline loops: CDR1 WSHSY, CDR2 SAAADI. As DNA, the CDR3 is TGCGCCAGCAGTGAGGAGGGGGAAAGCACAGATACGCAGTATTTT. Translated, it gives CASSEEGESTDTQYF.

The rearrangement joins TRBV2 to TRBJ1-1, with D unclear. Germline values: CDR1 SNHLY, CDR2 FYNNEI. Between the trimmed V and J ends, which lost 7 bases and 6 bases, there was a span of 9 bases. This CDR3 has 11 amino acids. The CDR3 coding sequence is TGTGCCAGCAAGGAGGACGCTGAAGCTTTCTTT. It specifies CASKEDAEAFF.

The CDR3 DNA sequence: TGCGCCAACCCAGGGGGTCTCTCACCCCTCCACTTT. Residues: CANPGGLSPLHF. The rearrangement joins TRBV5-1 to TRBJ1-6; TRBD1 matches 7 bases. The germline V gene has CDR1 SGHRS and CDR2 YFSETQ. The CDR3 loop spans 12 amino acids. The ends lost 9 bases at V and 10 bases at J; junction bases unmatched: 7.

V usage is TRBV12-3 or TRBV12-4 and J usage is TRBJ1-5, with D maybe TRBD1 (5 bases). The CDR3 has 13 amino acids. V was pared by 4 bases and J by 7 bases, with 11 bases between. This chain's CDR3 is CASSSGRQQPQHF. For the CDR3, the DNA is TGTGCCAGCAGTTCAGGGAGGCAACAGCCCCAGCATTTT.